The present T cell receptor (beta chain) was sequenced within a study of blood T cell repertoires in COVID-19 (dated by TCRdb to about 2020). Regarding the complete study: The collaborator samples originated in the United States, Italy and Spain and spanned the acute and convalescent phases of COVID-19. A freely available public database, intended as a resource for researchers studying the immune response to SARS-CoV-2, is where the repertoires were released. Samples were obtained from the ongoing ImmuneRACE study (first 160 participants) and from some 1,300 subjects provided by 6 global collaborators. Sample metadata almost always included a de-identified subject ID, COVID-19 status, age in years and sex. The prospective study material was composed of cDNA or gDNA derived from T cells, B-cell-depleted T cells, or PBMCs. Where available, HLA class I and class II types were taken from metadata supplied by the sample provider and were not determined by assay-based typing. Deeply sampled blood TCRbeta repertoires from subjects exposed to, actively infected with, or recovered from COVID-19 were included in the dataset. Study-level results and caveats: Clinical and demographic metadata were provided uncurated, with the amount varying by source and participant.

From its cysteine to its phenylalanine, the CDR3 spans 15 amino acids. Just the 45-base CDR3 DNA is kept, in frame starting at base 1. The germline ends are 16 bases apart after V is trimmed by 4 bases and J by 6 bases. In the germline V gene (reference sequence), CDR1 corresponds to SGHKS and CDR2 to YYEKEE. This clone was recorded once. No cognate antigen has been identified for it. No clone much larger than this one lies a single base away; base qualities are absent. TCRbeta CDR3 regions were amplified from genomic DNA by means of the immunoSEQ Assay, a bias-controlled multiplex PCR. Turning to the authors' computational methods: The number of nucleated cells in each sample was estimated by amplification of reference gene primers within the assay. To quantify the absolute abundance of each unique TCRbeta CDR3 rearrangement, sequence reads were collapsed and filtered. For each sample, productive Simpson clonality was calculated as the square root of Simpson's diversity index over productive rearrangements. Drawn from immuneACCESS, this table holds only the in-frame rearrangements with V and J called that TCRdb kept. Clones are partly lost; checked studies trace under half to an unresolved V gene and leave the rest unexplained. V, J and clone size derive from that table, while D and trimming were established from the DNA sequence. The sample table holds 25,000 to 30,000 clones, of which more than 80% were seen once. The ten largest clones represent roughly 2.7% of the sample.

The collaborating institutions used their own protocols to collect whole blood in K2EDTA tubes. For TCRbeta analysis, collaborator samples were shipped as frozen whole blood, as isolated PBMCs, or as DNA extracted from either sample type. What was sequenced was peripheral blood. Recombination joined TRBV5-5 with TRBJ2-2; D gene: possibly TRBD1, on 6 matching bases. The source is a human donor in a cohort sampled during active COVID-19. The sequenced DNA: TGTGCCAGCAGCCAGGACAGCGTCGTCGCCGGGGAGCTGTTTTTT. The translation is CASSQDSVVAGELFF.